Reported below is one T cell receptor (beta chain). The target antigen is unknown. The source of the sample is a study of blood T cells in healthy people across ages. Study overall: T cells yielded about one barcoded beta molecule per two cells through template switching. Whole-study results and caveats: Expanded clonotype shifts may have been confounded, as the donors had an unknown CMV status.

A J-beta primer mix and a sample-barcoded 5' primer were used in a second PCR of about 7 to 12 cycles. TCRdb recomputed calls from the 5' RACE reads with MiXCR, one row per CDR3 protein. Of roughly 1.5 million distinct CDR3 sequences listed, roughly 43% are singletons. Healthy Caucasians from Russia aged about 6 to 90 served as donors. V shed 3 bases, J shed 8 bases, and the junction held 7 bases outside the gene matches. The CDR3 has 13 residues. Germline V lookup: CDR1 SGDLS, CDR2 YYNGEE. The sequence came from a woman aged 18-30 years in good health. This chain joins TRBV9 and TRBJ1-2; 7 bases fit TRBD1. The specimen was blood. DNA for the CDR3: TGTGCCAGCAGCGCTTTTACAGGGGAGGGCTACACCTTC. This codes for CASSAFTGEGYTF.